The next 13 T cell receptor delta chains were all read from a single sample in a study of gamma-delta chains in newborns, infants, children. TCRdb reprocessed the reads using CATT. The sample has roughly 3,900 delta-chain clones; 1.5% to 2% are singletons. Sequencing was carried out using blood. These receptors all stem from a child who was a newborn, infant or young child, either healthy, febrile or measles-vaccinated (not recorded which).

About this clone itself: A far larger clone is just one base off, so this is likely a read error. V and J are TRDV2 and TRDJ1; 11 bases line up with TRDD3. This CDR3 is built from 13 residues. In germline, CDR1 is GEAIGNYY, CDR2 EKD. The CDR3 DNA is TGTGCCTTTGACACTGGGGGATACGATAAACTCATCTTT. Protein product: CAFDTGGYDKLIF.

This clone was seen more than once but under ten times. This rearrangement joins TRDV2 to TRDJ3; possible D gene TRDD3, 6 bases. With 0 bases removed from V and 0 bases from J, the gap between germline ends came to 11 bases. The germline CDR1 and CDR2 sequences are GEAIGNYY and EKD. CDR3 length equals 18 residues. CDR3 nucleotides: TGTGCCTGTGACACCGGGGATTTCGACTCCTGGGACACCCGACAGATGTTTTTC. It yields the protein CACDTGDFDSWDTRQMFF.

This clone was detected only a few times. This may come from a read error, since a much larger clone is one base off. V is TRDV2 and J is TRDJ3, with 7 bases lining up with TRDD3. This CDR3 spans 18 amino acids. J was trimmed by 0 bases and V by 0 bases; bases with no gene match: 4. Per the germline V gene, CDR1 is GEAIGNYY and CDR2 is EKD. CDR3 bases: TGTGCCTGTGACACCGCGGGATACAGCTCCTGGGACACCCGACAGATGTTTTTC. This sequence encodes CACDTAGYSSWDTRQMFF.

This clone showed up just a few times. This chain links TRDV2 with TRDJ1; 9 bases are shared with TRDD3. Germline V gene sequence: CDR1 GEAIGNYY, CDR2 EKD. Losses at the gene ends were 0 bases for V and 7 bases for J; bases not matched to a gene: 14. CDR3 size: 17 residues. The CDR3 nucleotides are TGTGCCTGTGACACCCAACTCGCACTGGGGGACGAGAGTAAACTCATCTTT. It yields the protein CACDTQLALGDESKLIF.

This clone occurred a few times. One base separates it from a far larger clone, so it is likely a read error. Additional DNA sequences in this sample encode the identical CDR3. The rearrangement uses TRDV2 and TRDJ3; 10 bases line up with TRDD3. The CDR3 runs to 18 residues. Losses at the gene ends were 0 bases for V and 2 bases for J; bases not matched to a gene: 3. Germline CDR1 GEAIGNYY, CDR2 EKD. As DNA, the CDR3 is TGTGCCTGTGACACCGTGCTGGGGGATACCTGGGACACCCGACAGATGTTTTTC. Its translation is CACDTVLGDTWDTRQMFF.

This chain connects TRDV2 to TRDJ2; 7 bases are shared with TRDD3. The J gene was missing in TCRdb and was found by matching the end of the DNA to germline. The V gene end was trimmed by 1 base and the J gene end by 0 bases; junction bases not matched to a gene: 13. CDR1 and CDR2 (germline): GEAIGNYY, EKD. CDR3 size: 19 residues. CDR3 residues: CACDTVGILESSLTAQLFF. CDR3 DNA sequence: TGTGCCTGTGACACGGTGGGGATATTGGAGTCGTCTTTGACAGCACAACTCTTCTTT.

In its sample, this clone was seen a few times. At the DNA level, this CDR3 is encoded by other sequences in the same sample as well. This chain uses TRDV2 with TRDJ2; TRDD3 aligns across 11 bases. After removal of 0 bases from V and 4 bases from J, the junction contained 0 bases not matched to a gene. The CDR3 loop spans 15 amino acids. CDR1 and CDR2 (germline): GEAIGNYY, EKD. CDR3 protein: CACDTLGDTTAQLFF. CDR3 nucleotides: TGTGCCTGTGACACCCTGGGGGATACGACAGCACAACTCTTCTTT.

This clone has a handful of counts. The chain links TRDV2 to TRDJ3; 12 bases agree with TRDD3. CDR3 length: 19 residues. Looked up from germline, CDR1 is GEAIGNYY and CDR2 is EKD. The J segment lost 0 bases and the V segment lost 0 bases, leaving 2 bases of the junction unmatched. CDR3 region: CACDTVWGIRSWDTRQMFF. The CDR3 DNA reads TGTGCCTGTGACACCGTCTGGGGGATACGCTCCTGGGACACCCGACAGATGTTTTTC.

This clone occurred a few times. Distinct nucleotide sequences in the sample also encode this CDR3. The chain recombines TRDV2 with TRDJ3; possibly TRDD3 for D (5 bases). Germline values: CDR1 GEAIGNYY, CDR2 EKD. The CDR3 contains 18 residues. Trimming left V 0 bases short and J 0 bases short, with 11 bases between. This CDR3 reads CACDTWGSSSWDTRQMFF. The CDR3 DNA reads TGTGCCTGTGACACCTGGGGTTCGAGCTCCTGGGACACCCGACAGATGTTTTTC.

In its sample, this clone was seen a few times. This sequence is one base from a far larger clone and is likely a read error. The chain is built from TRDV2 and TRDJ1; 11 positions agree with TRDD3. V lost 3 bases and J lost 9; bases outside the gene matches: 5. Germline lookup yields CDR1 GEAIGNYY and CDR2 EKD. The CDR3 covers 13 residues. The CDR3: CACDGGGYAELIF. CDR3 bases: TGTGCCTGTGACGGTGGGGGATACGCAGAACTCATCTTT.

This clone was counted only a few times. This chain connects TRDV2 to TRDJ3; 11 bases agree with TRDD3. The CDR3 sequence is 20 residues long. V gave up 3 bases and J gave up 0 bases; unmatched junction bases: 9. CDR1 and CDR2 (germline): GEAIGNYY, EKD. The CDR3 region is CACDSKALGDTSWDTRQMFF. The CDR3 DNA sequence: TGTGCCTGTGACTCCAAGGCTCTGGGGGATACCTCCTGGGACACCCGACAGATGTTTTTC.

The V and J genes are TRDV2 and TRDJ1, with 10 bases aligning to TRDD3. The V gene end was trimmed by 4 bases and the J gene end by 0 bases; junction bases not matched to a gene: 7. Germline V gene data show CDR1 as GEAIGNYY and CDR2 as EKD. The CDR3 sequence is 16 residues long. The CDR3 loop is CACDYLTGGYTDKLIF. CDR3 nucleotide sequence: TGTGCCTGTGATTACCTTACTGGGGGATACACCGATAAACTCATCTTT.

This clone is medium-sized by share. The chain is built from TRDV2 and TRDJ3; D might be TRDD3 (5 bases). Between the trimmed V and J ends, which lost 0 bases and 0 bases, there was a span of 14 bases. Looked up from germline, CDR1 is GEAIGNYY and CDR2 is EKD. This CDR3 contains 19 residues. The CDR3 sequence is CACDTPGLTGSWDTRQMFF. The CDR3, as DNA: TGTGCCTGTGACACCCCGGGGTTAACTGGCTCCTGGGACACCCGACAGATGTTTTTC.